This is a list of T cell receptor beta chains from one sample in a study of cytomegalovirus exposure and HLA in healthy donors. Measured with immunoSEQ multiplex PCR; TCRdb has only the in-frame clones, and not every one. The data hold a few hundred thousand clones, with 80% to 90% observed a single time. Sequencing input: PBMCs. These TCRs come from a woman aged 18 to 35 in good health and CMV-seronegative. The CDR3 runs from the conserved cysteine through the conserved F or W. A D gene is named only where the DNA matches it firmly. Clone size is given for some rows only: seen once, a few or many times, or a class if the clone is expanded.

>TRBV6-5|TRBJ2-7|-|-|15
TGTGCCAGCAGTAGAAGGGTGGGGGACAACTACGAGCAGTACTTC
CASSRRVGDNYEQYF
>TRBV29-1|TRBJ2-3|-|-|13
TGCAGCGTTGTGAGTGGGAGAGCAGATACGCAGTATTTT
CSVVSGRADTQYF
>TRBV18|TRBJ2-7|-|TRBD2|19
TGTGCCAGCTCACCACCAGGATTCGGACTAGCGGTAAAGGCCTACGAGCAGTACTTC
CASSPPGFGLAVKAYEQYF
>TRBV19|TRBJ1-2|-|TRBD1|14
TGTGCCAGTAGACAGGGGGCACTGAACTATGGCTACACCTTC
CASRQGALNYGYTF
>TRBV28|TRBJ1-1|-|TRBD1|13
TGTGCCAGCACGACTTATGACAGGGACCAAGCTTTCTTT
CASTTYDRDQAFF
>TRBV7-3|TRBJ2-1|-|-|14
TGTGCCAGCAGCCCCTTCGGACTAAATAATGAGCAGTTCTTC
CASSPFGLNNEQFF
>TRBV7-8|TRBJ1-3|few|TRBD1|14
TGTGCCAGCAGCTTGCAGGGGGCTGGAAACACCATATATTTT
CASSLQGAGNTIYF
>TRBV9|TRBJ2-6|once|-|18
TGTGCCAGCAGCGAACCAGGTAGGAGCGGCTCTGGGGCCAACGTCCTGACTTTC
CASSEPGRSGSGANVLTF
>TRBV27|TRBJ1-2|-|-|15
TGTGCCAGCAGTTTATCGCGGGGGGGGTACTATGGCTACACCTTC
CASSLSRGGYYGYTF
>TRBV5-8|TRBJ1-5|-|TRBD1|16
TGTGCCAGCAGCCTACACCGACAGGGATGGTATCAGCCCCAGCATTTT
CASSLHRQGWYQPQHF
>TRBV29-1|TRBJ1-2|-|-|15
TGCAGCGTTGAAGATTTTGAGGGCGTAGGGTATGGCTACACCTTC
CSVEDFEGVGYGYTF